This TCR beta chain was sequenced in a study of technical replicates of blood from several donors. Generated by immunoSEQ multiplex PCR, the TCRdb table keeps only in-frame clones and is missing some. Of roughly 80,000 clones listed, 89% are singletons. Germline loops: CDR1 SGDLS, CDR2 YYNGEE. The CDR3 extends over 12 amino acids. V lost 3 bases to trimming and J lost 0 bases, with 2 bases between them. The gene calls are TRBV9 and TRBJ2-3; no reliable D call. This TCR came from a human donor in good health. Sequencing was done on a sample of T cells isolated from PBMCs. This chain's CDR3 is CASSASTDTQYF. For the CDR3, the DNA is TGTGCCAGCAGCGCAAGCACAGATACGCAGTATTTT.